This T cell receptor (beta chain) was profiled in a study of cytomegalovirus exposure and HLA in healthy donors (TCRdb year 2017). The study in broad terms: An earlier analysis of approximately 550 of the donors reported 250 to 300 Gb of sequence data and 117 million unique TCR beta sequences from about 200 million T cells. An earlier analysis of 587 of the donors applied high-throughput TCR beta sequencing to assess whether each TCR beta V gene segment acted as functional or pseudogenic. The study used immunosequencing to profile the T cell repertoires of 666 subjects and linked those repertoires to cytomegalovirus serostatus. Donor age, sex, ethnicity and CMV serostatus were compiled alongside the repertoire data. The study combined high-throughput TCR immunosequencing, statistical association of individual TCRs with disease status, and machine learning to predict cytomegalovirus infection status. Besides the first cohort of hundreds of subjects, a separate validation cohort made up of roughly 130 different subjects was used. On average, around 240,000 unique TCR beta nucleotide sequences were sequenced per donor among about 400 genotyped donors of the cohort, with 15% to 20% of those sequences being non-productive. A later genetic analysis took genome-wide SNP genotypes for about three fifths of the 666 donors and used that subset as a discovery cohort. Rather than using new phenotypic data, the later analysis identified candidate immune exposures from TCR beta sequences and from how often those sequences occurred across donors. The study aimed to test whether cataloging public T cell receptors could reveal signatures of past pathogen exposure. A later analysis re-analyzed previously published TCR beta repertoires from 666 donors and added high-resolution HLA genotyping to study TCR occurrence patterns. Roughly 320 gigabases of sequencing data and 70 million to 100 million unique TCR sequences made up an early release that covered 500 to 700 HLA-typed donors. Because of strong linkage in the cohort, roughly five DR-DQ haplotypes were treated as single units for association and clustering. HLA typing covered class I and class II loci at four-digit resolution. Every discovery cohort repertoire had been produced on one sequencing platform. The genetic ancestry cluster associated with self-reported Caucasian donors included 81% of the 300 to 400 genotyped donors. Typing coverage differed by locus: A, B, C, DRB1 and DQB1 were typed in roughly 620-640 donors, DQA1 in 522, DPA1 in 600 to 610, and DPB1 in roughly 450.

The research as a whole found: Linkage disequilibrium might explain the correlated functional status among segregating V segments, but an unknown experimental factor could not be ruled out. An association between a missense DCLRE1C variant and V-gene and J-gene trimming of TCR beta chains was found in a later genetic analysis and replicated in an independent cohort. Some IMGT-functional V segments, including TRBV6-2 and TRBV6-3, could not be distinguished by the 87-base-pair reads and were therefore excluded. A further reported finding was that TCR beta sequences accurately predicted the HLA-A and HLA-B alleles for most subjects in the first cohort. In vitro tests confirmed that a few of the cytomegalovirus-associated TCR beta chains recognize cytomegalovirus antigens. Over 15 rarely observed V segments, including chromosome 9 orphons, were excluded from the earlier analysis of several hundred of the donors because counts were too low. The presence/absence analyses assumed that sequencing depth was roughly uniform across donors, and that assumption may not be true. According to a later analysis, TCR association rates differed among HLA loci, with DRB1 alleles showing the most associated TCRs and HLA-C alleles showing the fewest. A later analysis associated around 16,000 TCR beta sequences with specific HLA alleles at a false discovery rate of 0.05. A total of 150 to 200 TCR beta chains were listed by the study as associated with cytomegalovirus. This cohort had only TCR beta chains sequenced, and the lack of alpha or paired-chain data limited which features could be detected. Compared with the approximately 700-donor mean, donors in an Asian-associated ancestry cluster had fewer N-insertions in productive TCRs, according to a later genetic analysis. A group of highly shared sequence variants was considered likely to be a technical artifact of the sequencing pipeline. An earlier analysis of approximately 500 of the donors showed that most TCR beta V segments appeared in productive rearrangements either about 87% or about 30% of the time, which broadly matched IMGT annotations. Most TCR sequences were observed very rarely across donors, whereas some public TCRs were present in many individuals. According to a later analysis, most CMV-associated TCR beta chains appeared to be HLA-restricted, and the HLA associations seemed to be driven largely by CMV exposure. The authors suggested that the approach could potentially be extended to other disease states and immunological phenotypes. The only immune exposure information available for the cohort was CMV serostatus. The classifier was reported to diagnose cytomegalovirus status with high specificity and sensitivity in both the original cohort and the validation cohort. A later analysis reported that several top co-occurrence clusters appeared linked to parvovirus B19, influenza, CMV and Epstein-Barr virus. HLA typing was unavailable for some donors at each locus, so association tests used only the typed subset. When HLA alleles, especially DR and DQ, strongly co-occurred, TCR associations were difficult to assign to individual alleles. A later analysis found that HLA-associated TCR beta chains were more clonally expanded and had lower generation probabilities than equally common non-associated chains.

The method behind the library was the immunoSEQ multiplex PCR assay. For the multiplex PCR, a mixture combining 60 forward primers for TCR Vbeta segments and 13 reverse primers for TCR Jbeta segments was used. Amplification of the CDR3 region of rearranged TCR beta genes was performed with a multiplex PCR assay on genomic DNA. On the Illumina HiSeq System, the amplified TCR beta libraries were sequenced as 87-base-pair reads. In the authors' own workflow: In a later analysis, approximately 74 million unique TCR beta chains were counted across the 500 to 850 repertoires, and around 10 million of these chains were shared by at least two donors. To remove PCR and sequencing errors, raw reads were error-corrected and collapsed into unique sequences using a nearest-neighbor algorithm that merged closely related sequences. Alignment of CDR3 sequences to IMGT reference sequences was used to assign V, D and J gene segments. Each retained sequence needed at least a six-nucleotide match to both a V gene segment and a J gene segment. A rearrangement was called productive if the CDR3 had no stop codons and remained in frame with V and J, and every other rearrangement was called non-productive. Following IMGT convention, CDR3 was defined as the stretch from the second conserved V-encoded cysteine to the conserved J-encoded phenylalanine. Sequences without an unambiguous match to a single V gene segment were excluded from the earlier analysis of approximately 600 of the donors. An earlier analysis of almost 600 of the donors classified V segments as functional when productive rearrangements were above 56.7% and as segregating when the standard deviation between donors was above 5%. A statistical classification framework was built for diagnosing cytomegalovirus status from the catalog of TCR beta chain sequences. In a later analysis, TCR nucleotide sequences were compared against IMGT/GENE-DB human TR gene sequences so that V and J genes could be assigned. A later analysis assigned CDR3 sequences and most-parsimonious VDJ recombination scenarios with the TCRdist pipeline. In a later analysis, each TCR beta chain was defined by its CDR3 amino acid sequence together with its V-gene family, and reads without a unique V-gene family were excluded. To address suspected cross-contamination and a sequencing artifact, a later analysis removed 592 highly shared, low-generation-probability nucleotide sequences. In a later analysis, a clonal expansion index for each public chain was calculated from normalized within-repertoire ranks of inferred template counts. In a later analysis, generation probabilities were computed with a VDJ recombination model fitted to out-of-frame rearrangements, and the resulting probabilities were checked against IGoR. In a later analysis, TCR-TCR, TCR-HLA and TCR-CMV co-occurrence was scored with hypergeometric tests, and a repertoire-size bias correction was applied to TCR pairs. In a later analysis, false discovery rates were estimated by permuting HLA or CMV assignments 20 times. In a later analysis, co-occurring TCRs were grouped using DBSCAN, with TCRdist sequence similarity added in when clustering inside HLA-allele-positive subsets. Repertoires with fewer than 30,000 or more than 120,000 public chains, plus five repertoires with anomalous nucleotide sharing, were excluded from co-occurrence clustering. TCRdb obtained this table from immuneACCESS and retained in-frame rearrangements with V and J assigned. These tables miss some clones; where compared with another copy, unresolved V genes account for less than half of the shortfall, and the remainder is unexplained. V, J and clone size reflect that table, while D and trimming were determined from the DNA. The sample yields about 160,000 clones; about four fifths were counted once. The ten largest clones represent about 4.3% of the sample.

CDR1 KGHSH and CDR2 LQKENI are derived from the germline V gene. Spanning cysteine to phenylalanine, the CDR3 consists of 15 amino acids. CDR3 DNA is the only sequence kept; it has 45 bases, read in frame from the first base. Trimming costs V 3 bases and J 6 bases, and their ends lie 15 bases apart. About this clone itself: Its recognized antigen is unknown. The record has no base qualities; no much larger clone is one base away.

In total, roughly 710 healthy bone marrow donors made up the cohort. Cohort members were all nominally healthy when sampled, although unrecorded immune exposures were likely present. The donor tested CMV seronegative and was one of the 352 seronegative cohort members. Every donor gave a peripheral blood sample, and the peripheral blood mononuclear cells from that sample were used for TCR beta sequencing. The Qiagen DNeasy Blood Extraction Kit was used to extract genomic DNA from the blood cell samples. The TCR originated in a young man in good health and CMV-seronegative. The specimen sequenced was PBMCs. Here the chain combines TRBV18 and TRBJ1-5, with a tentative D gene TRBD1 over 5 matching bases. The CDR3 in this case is CASSPNGTRGQPQHF. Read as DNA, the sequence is TGTGCCAGCTCACCGAATGGGACTCGAGGTCAGCCCCAGCATTTT.